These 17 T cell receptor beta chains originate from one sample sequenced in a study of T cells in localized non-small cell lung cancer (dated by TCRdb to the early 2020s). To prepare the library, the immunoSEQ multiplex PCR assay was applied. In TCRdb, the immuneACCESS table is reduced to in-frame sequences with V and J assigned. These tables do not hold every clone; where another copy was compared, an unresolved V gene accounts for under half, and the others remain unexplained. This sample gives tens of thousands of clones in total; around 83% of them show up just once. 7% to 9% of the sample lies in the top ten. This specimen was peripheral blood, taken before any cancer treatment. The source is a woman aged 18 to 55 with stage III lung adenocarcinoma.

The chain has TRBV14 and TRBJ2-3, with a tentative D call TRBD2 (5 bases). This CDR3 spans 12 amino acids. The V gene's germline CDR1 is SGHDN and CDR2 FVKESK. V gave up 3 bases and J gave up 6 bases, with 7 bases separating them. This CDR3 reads CASSQVADTQYF. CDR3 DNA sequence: TGTGCCAGCAGCCAGGTAGCGGATACGCAGTATTTT.

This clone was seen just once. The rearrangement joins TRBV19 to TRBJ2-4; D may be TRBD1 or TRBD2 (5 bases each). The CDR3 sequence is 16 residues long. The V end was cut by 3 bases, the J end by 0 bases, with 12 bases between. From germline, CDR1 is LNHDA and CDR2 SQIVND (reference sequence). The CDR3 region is CASSIRERLAKNIQYF. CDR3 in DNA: TGTGCCAGTAGTATCAGGGAGAGATTAGCCAAAAACATTCAGTACTTC.

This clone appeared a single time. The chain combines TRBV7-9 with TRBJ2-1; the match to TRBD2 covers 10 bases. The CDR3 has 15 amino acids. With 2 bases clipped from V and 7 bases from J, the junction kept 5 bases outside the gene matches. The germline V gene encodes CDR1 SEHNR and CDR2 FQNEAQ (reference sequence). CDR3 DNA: TGTGCCAGCAGCTTATCCAGCGGGGGGGTAAATGAGCAGTTCTTC. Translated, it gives CASSLSSGGVNEQFF. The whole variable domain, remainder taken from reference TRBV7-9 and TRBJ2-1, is DTGVSQNPRHKITKRGQNVTFRCDPISEHNRLYWYRQTLGQGPEFLTYFQNEAQLEKSRLLSDRFSAERPKGSFSTLEIQRTEQGDSAMYLCASSLSSGGVNEQFFGPGTRLTVL.

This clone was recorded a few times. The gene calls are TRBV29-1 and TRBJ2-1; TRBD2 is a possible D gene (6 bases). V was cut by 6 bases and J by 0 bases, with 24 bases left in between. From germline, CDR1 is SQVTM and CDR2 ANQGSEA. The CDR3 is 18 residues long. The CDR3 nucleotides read TGCAGCGTACTGGGCCTAGCGCGGCAAATCAGCTCCTACAATGAGCAGTTCTTC. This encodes CSVLGLARQISSYNEQFF.

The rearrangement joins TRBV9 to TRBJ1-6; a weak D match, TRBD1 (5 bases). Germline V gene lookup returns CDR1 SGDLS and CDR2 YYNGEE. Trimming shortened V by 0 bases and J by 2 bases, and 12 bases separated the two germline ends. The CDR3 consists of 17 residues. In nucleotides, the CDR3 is TGTGCCAGCAGCGTAGAAGGGGAAGTAACCTATAATTCACCCCTCCACTTT. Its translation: CASSVEGEVTYNSPLHF. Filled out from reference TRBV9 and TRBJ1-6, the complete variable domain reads DSGVTQTPKHLITATGQRVTLRCSPRSGDLSVYWYQQSLDQGLQFLIQYYNGEERAKGNILERFSAQQFPDLHSELNLSSLELGDSALYFCASSVEGEVTYNSPLHFGNGTRLTVT.

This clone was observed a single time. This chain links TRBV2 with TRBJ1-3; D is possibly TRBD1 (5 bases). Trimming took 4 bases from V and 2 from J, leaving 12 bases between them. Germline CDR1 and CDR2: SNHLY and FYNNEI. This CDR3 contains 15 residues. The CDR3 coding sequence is TGTGCCAGCAGTGTAGCTAGAGGGGCTGGAAACACCATATATTTT. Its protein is CASSVARGAGNTIYF.

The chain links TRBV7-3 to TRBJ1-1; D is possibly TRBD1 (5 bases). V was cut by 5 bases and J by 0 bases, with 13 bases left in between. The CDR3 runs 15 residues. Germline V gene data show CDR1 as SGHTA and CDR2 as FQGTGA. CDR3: CASSPLGEVNTEAFF. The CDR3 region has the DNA TGTGCCAGCAGCCCGTTAGGGGAGGTGAACACTGAAGCTTTCTTT.

The CDR3, as DNA: TGTGCCAGCAGTCCTAGCTCGGGGGAATACGAGCAGTACTTC. This encodes CASSPSSGEYEQYF. The chain has TRBV7-3 and TRBJ2-7; TRBD2 is a possible D gene (6 bases). This CDR3 spans 14 amino acids. Trimming removed 6 bases at V and 4 bases at J, with 16 bases between. Germline V CDR1 and CDR2: SGHTA, FQGTGA.

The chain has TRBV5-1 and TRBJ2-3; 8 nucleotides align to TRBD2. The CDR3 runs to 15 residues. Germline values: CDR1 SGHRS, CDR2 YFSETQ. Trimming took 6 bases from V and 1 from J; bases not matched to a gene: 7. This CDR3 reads CASTNGGAGTDTQYF. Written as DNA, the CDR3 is TGCGCCAGCACCAACGGGGGGGCGGGCACAGATACGCAGTATTTT.

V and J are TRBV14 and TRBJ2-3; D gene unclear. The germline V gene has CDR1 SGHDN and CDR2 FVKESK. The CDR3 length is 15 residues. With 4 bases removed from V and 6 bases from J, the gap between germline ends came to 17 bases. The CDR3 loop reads CASSLHYTPYDTQYF. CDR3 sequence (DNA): TGTGCCAGCAGCCTACATTACACCCCGTACGATACGCAGTATTTT.

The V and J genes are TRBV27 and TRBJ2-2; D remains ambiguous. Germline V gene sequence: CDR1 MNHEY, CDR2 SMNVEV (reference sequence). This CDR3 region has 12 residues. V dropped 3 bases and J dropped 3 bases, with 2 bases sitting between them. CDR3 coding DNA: TGTGCCAGCAGTTTCTACACCGGGGAGCTGTTTTTT. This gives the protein CASSFYTGELFF.

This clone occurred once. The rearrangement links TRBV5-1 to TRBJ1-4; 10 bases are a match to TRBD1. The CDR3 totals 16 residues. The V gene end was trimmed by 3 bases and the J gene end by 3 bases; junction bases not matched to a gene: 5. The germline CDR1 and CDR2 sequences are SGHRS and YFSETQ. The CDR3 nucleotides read TGCGCCAGCAGCTCGGGACAGGGGTTGGCTAATGAAAAACTGTTTTTT. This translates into CASSSGQGLANEKLFF.

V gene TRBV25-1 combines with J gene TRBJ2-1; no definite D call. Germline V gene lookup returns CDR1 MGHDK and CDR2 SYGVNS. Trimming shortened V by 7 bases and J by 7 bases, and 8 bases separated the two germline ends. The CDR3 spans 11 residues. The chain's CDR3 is CASKLGNEQFF. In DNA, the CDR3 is TGTGCCAGCAAGCTGGGGAATGAGCAGTTCTTC.

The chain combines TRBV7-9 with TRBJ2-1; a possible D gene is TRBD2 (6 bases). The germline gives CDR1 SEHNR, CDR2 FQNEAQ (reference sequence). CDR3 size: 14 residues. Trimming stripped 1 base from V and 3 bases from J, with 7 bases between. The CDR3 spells CASSLDGGYNEQFF. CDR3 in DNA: TGTGCCAGCAGCTTAGACGGGGGCTACAATGAGCAGTTCTTC.

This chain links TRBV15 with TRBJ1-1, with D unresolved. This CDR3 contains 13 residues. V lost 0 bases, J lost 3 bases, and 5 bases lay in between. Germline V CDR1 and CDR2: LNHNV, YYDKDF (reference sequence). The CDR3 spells CATSRDPYTEAFF. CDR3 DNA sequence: TGTGCCACCAGCAGAGATCCTTACACTGAAGCTTTCTTT.

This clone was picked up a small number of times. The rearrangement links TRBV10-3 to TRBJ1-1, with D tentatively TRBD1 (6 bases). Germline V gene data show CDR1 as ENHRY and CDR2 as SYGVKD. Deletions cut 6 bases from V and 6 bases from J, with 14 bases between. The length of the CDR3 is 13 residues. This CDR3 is CAISQSGGAEAFF. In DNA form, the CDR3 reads TGTGCCATCAGCCAAAGCGGGGGCGCTGAAGCTTTCTTT.

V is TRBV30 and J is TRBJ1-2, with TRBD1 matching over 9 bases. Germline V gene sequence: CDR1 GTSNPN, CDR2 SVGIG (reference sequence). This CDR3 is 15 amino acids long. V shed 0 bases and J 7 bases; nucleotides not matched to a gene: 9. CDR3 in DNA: TGTGCCTGGAGTGTACCGGACAGGGGTAGCTTTGGCTACACCTTC. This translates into CAWSVPDRGSFGYTF.